The 27 T cell receptor beta chains reported below all come from one sample, sequenced in a study of T cells in women clearing cervical HPV infection (dated 2018 in TCRdb). Receptors were amplified or captured by the immunoSEQ multiplex PCR assay. Drawn from immuneACCESS, this table holds only the in-frame rearrangements with V and J called that TCRdb kept. Clones are partly lost; checked studies trace under half to an unresolved V gene and leave the rest unexplained. This specimen's table enumerates roughly 30,000 clones. The ten top clones hold 22% of the sample. Sample: blood buffy coat. These receptors were taken from a woman aged 18 to 75 with a cervical HPV16 infection that either progressed to CIN3+ or cleared (not recorded which).

With respect to this clone: At one of its ends the junction is not consistent with the germline gene, which may arise from a read error. The read halts 3 residues ahead of the CDR3 end, with the missing end drawn from the germline J gene. The chain uses TRBV7-7 and TRBJ2-2; 10 bases agree with TRBD2. Germline CDR1 SSHAT, CDR2 FNYEAQ (reference sequence). This CDR3 spans 17 amino acids. The sequenced CDR3 bases are TGTGCTAGCAGCTTACGTTCTAGCGGGAGGAACACCGGGGAG. Residues: CASSLRSSGRNTGE. The CDR3 in full is CASSLRSSGRNTGELFF.

Comments on this clone: The read comes to an end 3 residues before the CDR3 does, leaving the germline J gene to fill in the end. The chain has TRBV5-1 and TRBJ2-7, with 12 bases lining up with TRBD2. Germline CDR1 SGHRS, CDR2 YFSETQ. The CDR3 runs 16 residues. J was trimmed by 3 bases and V by 0 bases; bases with no gene match: 4. The CDR3 reads CASSLGTSGTIYEQYF. Partial CDR3 DNA: TGCGCCAGCAGCTTGGGGACTAGCGGGACAATCTACGAG.

Concerning this clone itself: The read ends 3 residues early relative to the CDR3; the germline J gene fills the gap. V gene TRBV29-1 combines with J gene TRBJ2-3; D remains unclear. The CDR3 loop spans 21 amino acids. Trimming pared 0 bases from V and 5 bases from J, leaving 33 bases between. Germline CDR1 SQVTM, CDR2 ANQGSEA. The sequenced CDR3 bases are TGCAGCGTTGAAGACACCCGAATAGGGTTGTTTTCGTCTTGGTCGGAAGATACG. Its protein product is CSVEDTRIGLFSSWSEDT. Given in full, the CDR3 is CSVEDTRIGLFSSWSEDTQYF.

In the case of this clone: The read stops 3 residues short of the end of the CDR3; the missing end is completed from the germline J gene. The rearrangement links TRBV19 to TRBJ2-3, with 8 bases that match TRBD2. J was trimmed by 4 bases and V by 5 bases; bases with no gene match: 8. This CDR3 spans 15 amino acids. Germline CDR1 and CDR2: LNHDA and SQIVND (reference sequence). The covered CDR3 bases are TGTGCCAGTAGTGGGACTAGGACGTTCTCAGATACG. It yields the protein CASSGTRTFSDT. The entire CDR3 reads CASSGTRTFSDTQYF.

Concerning this clone itself: The read finishes 3 residues shy of the CDR3 end, and the germline J gene is used to complete it. This chain uses TRBV7-9 with TRBJ2-3; 8 nucleotides align to TRBD2. The CDR3 sequence is 15 residues long. Germline CDR1 SEHNR, CDR2 FQNEAQ (reference sequence). CDR3 sequence reads: CASSFPGLVVETQYF. Incomplete CDR3 DNA: TGTGCCAGCAGCTTTCCGGGACTAGTTGTAGAGACG.

Comment on this clone: With the read ending 3 residues before the CDR3 end, the germline J gene is used to fill in that end. The chain recombines TRBV20-1 with TRBJ2-1, with 9 bases matching TRBD2. CDR1 DFQATT and CDR2 SNEGSKA come from the germline V gene (reference sequence). J lost 1 base, V lost 3 bases, and 4 bases had no gene match. This CDR3 has 15 amino acids. This CDR3 is CSASDSGRSYNEQFF. The covered CDR3 bases are TGCAGTGCTAGCGACAGCGGGAGGTCCTACAATGAG.

Incomplete CDR3 DNA: TGTGCCAGCACCGTCCCGGGACTAGCAATGGAGACC. Its protein is CASTVPGLAMET. The full-length CDR3 reads as CASTVPGLAMETQYF. J is TRBJ2-5 and V is TRBV2; 9 bases are shared with TRBD2. The read terminates 3 residues ahead of where the CDR3 ends, so the germline J gene completes it. Germline V gives CDR1 SNHLY, CDR2 FYNNEI. The CDR3 loop spans 15 amino acids. V was clipped by 7 bases and J by 5 bases; unmatched bases: 11.

About this clone itself: The CDR3 end is not reached by the read, which stops 3 residues before it; the germline J gene fills it in. This chain links TRBV18 with TRBJ1-2, with TRBD1 matching 7 bases. Germline V gene lookup returns CDR1 KGHSH and CDR2 LQKENI. The CDR3 length is 15 residues. V gave up 1 base and J gave up 4 bases; unmatched junction bases: 6. The CDR3 bases that were read are TGTGCCAGCTCACCACAGACAGGGCAGACCTATGGC. Translation gives CASSPQTGQTYG. In full, the CDR3 reads CASSPQTGQTYGYTF.

As regards this clone: The read ends 3 residues shy of where the CDR3 ends; the end is completed using the germline J gene. The chain joins TRBV7-9 to TRBJ2-2, with D maybe TRBD2 (6 bases). The CDR3 is 14 amino acids. Germline V gives CDR1 SEHNR, CDR2 FQNEAQ (reference sequence). V dropped 5 bases and J dropped 7 bases, with 14 bases sitting between them. CDR3 bases read: TGTGCCAGCAGCCACTCTAGCGAGGGCGGGGAG. Translation gives CASSHSSEGGE. The whole CDR3 reads CASSHSSEGGELFF. Full variable domain (rest looked up from reference TRBV7-9 and TRBJ2-2): DTGVSQNPRHKITKRGQNVTFRCDPISEHNRLYWYRQTLGQGPEFLTYFQNEAQLEKSRLLSDRFSAERPKGSFSTLEIQRTEQGDSAMYLCASSHSSEGGELFFGEGSRLTVL.

As concerns this clone: Read sequence stops 3 residues before the CDR3 end, and the germline J gene provides the missing end. The chain combines TRBV29-1 with TRBJ1-2; 10 nucleotides line up with TRBD1. The junction had 13 bases not matched to a gene; V was cut back by 6 bases and J by 6 bases. Per germline, CDR1 SQVTM and CDR2 ANQGSEA. CDR3 length equals 15 residues. This CDR3 is CSVGGGDRGKNGYTF. CDR3 DNA, as far as it was read: TGCAGCGTGGGAGGTGGGGACAGGGGAAAAAATGGC.

Points on this clone: Read sequence stops 3 residues before the CDR3 end, and the germline J gene provides the missing end. Other DNA sequences in the same sample also yield this CDR3. The chain combines TRBV7-9 with TRBJ1-1; 10 positions match TRBD1. Germline assignment: CDR1 SEHNR and CDR2 FQNEAQ (reference sequence). This CDR3 has 14 amino acids. CDR3 protein: CASSPRQGAGEAFF. The sequenced CDR3 bases are TGTGCCAGCAGCCCCCGACAGGGGGCCGGGGAA.

Comments on this clone: The read halts 3 residues ahead of the CDR3 end, with the missing end drawn from the germline J gene. The chain carries TRBV2 and TRBJ1-2; 7 positions agree with TRBD1. This CDR3 is 12 amino acids long. Germline V gene data show CDR1 as SNHLY and CDR2 as FYNNEI. The J segment lost 5 bases and the V segment lost 3 bases, leaving 0 bases of the junction unmatched. The covered CDR3 bases are TGTGCCAGCAGTGACAGGGGGTATGGC. Translating gives CASSDRGYG. The whole CDR3 sequence is CASSDRGYGYTF.

The CDR3 bases that were read are TGTGCCAGCAGTTTCGGACTAGCGGTTTTGGATGAG. The encoded protein is CASSFGLAVLDE. In full, the CDR3 is CASSFGLAVLDEQFF. This chain joins TRBV11-1 and TRBJ2-1; 10 bases agree with TRBD2. The read halts 3 residues ahead of the CDR3 end, with the missing end drawn from the germline J gene. The ends lost 6 bases at V and 8 bases at J; junction bases unmatched: 10. Germline lookup yields CDR1 SGHAT and CDR2 FQDESV (reference sequence). The CDR3 consists of 15 residues. The full variable domain, rest sourced from reference TRBV11-1 and TRBJ2-1, is EAEVAQSPRYKITEKSQAVAFWCDPISGHATLYWYRQILGQGPELLVQFQDESVVDDSQLPKDRFSAERLKGVDSTLKIQPAELGDSAMYLCASSFGLAVLDEQFFGPGTRLTVL.

On this clone itself: The missing CDR3 end, 3 residues past where the read stops, is filled in from the germline J gene. The rearrangement links TRBV5-6 to TRBJ2-1; possible D gene TRBD1, 5 bases. This CDR3 comprises 13 residues. V lost 4 bases and J 5 bases, leaving 10 bases between the germline ends. Per germline, CDR1 SGHDT and CDR2 YYEEEE. The CDR3 spells CASSAGRDNEQFF. The part of the CDR3 DNA that was read is TGTGCCAGCAGCGCCGGCAGGGACAATGAG.

In regard to this clone: The read ends 3 residues early relative to the CDR3; the germline J gene fills the gap. This chain uses TRBV5-1 with TRBJ2-7; a possible D gene is TRBD2 (6 bases). Germline values: CDR1 SGHRS, CDR2 YFSETQ. The V gene lost 2 bases and the J gene lost 3 bases, with 15 bases spanning the gap. The CDR3 has 15 residues. CDR3 DNA, as far as it was read: TGCGCCAGCAGCTTAAATAGCGGTTTGGGCTACGAG. Encoded protein: CASSLNSGLGYE. The whole CDR3 protein reads CASSLNSGLGYEQYF.

In the case of this clone: The read ends 3 residues shy of where the CDR3 ends; the end is completed using the germline J gene. The chain combines TRBV7-3 with TRBJ2-1; either TRBD1 or TRBD2 may fit D (5 bases each). From germline, CDR1 is SGHTA and CDR2 FQGTGA. Trimming removed 4 bases from V and 7 bases from J, with 14 bases in between. There are 14 residues in the CDR3. CDR3 DNA (partial): TGTGCCAGCAGCTCCACGATTGAGGGGAATGAG. Translation gives CASSSTIEGNE. The whole CDR3 protein reads CASSSTIEGNEQFF.

About this clone: Read data end 3 residues before the CDR3 end; the end is taken from the germline J gene. The genes are TRBV18 and TRBJ2-5; 9 nucleotides match TRBD1. Trimming at V came to 3 bases and at J to 7 bases, leaving 12 bases not matched to a gene. This CDR3 is 16 amino acids long. CDR1 and CDR2 from the germline V gene are KGHSH and LQKENI. CDR3 sequence reads: CASSPQGTGKEATQYF. The sequenced part of the CDR3 DNA is TGTGCCAGCTCACCTCAAGGGACAGGGAAGGAGGCGACC.

Of note for this clone: The observed sequence ends 3 residues before the CDR3 terminus, with the missing tail filled in from the germline J gene. The J gene is TRBJ1-2, the V gene TRBV6-1; D may be TRBD1 (6 bases). Trimming left V 4 bases short and J 1 base short, with 10 bases between. The CDR3 is 14 residues long. Germline loops: CDR1 MNHNS, CDR2 SASEGT. Partial CDR3 DNA: TGTGCCAGCAGTGCAGGGGTATTTAACTATGGC. It is translated as CASSAGVFNYG. In full, the CDR3 is CASSAGVFNYGYTF.

On this clone: The read ends 3 residues early relative to the CDR3; the germline J gene fills the gap. The chain uses TRBV10-3 and TRBJ2-7; 10 bases line up with TRBD2. V lost 3 bases to trimming and J lost 6 bases; unmatched junction nucleotides: 8. CDR1 and CDR2 from the germline V gene are ENHRY and SYGVKD. The CDR3 is made up of 15 amino acids. Partial CDR3 DNA: TGTGCCATCAGTGACTTGGCTAGCGGGAGACGCGAG. Its translation is CAISDLASGRRE. The CDR3 reads in full as CAISDLASGRREQYF.

Notes on this clone: Sequencing ends 3 residues short of the CDR3 end; the germline J gene provides the rest. J is TRBJ2-7 and V is TRBV6-1; 12 bases line up with TRBD2. Per germline, CDR1 MNHNS and CDR2 SASEGT. V lost 4 bases and J lost 2; bases outside the gene matches: 6. The CDR3 totals 16 residues. CDR3 region: CASSVGTSGLTYEQYF. The sequenced part of the CDR3 DNA is TGTGCCAGCAGTGTCGGGACTAGCGGGCTAACCTACGAG.

On this clone itself: The missing CDR3 end, 3 residues past where the read stops, is filled in from the germline J gene. The rearrangement joins TRBV24-1 to TRBJ2-1, with 10 bases fitting TRBD2. This CDR3 region has 17 residues. Germline CDR1 is KGHDR and CDR2 is SFDVKD. J lost 7 bases, V lost 4 bases, and 12 bases had no gene match. The CDR3 bases that were read are TGTGCCACCAGTGACCCACATCTAGCGGGAGTTTCTAATGAG. The encoded protein is CATSDPHLAGVSNE. The whole CDR3 protein reads CATSDPHLAGVSNEQFF.

On this clone: Sequencing ends 3 residues short of the CDR3 end; the germline J gene provides the rest. The V and J genes are TRBV7-2 and TRBJ2-2; TRBD1 matches 9 bases. In germline, CDR1 is SGHTA, CDR2 FQGNSA. The CDR3 consists of 14 residues. The CDR3: CASSSGTGKSPLFF. The DNA read from the CDR3 is TGTGCCAGCAGCTCCGGGACAGGGAAATCACCG.

Comment on this clone: The CDR3 extends 3 residues past the end of the read, so its final part is completed from the germline J gene. The rearrangement joins TRBV19 to TRBJ1-4; D might be TRBD1 (5 bases). The germline V gene encodes CDR1 LNHDA and CDR2 SQIVND (reference sequence). V lost 6 bases to trimming and J lost 3 bases, with 17 bases between them. The CDR3 has 16 residues. CDR3 amino acids: CASSPAGRRSNEKLFF. CDR3 bases read: TGTGCCAGTAGCCCAGCGGGACGGAGGTCTAATGAAAAA.

As concerns this clone: Read coverage stops 3 residues before the CDR3 terminus; the germline J gene supplies the remainder. The chain employs TRBV7-2 and TRBJ2-3; possibly TRBD1 or TRBD2 for D (5 bases each). CDR1 is SGHTA and CDR2 is FQGNSA in the germline V gene. CDR3 length: 14 residues. CDR3 residues: CASSLQGGRETQYF. The CDR3 bases that were read are TGTGCCAGCAGCTTACAGGGCGGCAGGGAGACG. The complete variable domain, with remaining parts taken from reference TRBV7-2 and TRBJ2-3, reads GAGVSQSPSNKVTEKGKDVELRCDPISGHTALYWYRQSLGQGLEFLIYFQGNSAPDKSGLPSDRFSAERTGGSVSTLTIQRTQQEDSAVYLCASSLQGGRETQYFGPGTRLTVL.

In the case of this clone: Read data end 3 residues before the CDR3 end; the end is taken from the germline J gene. The chain couples TRBV7-9 to TRBJ2-7; D gene ambiguous. In germline, CDR1 is SEHNR, CDR2 FQNEAQ (reference sequence). The CDR3 covers 13 residues. V lost 6 bases, J lost 3 bases, and 12 bases lay in between. CDR3 amino acids: CASSSSVVYEQYF. The CDR3 DNA, read in part, is TGTGCCAGCAGTTCCTCCGTCGTCTACGAG.

A remark on this clone: From the germline J gene comes the end of the CDR3, since the read stops 3 residues before it. The chain employs TRBV6-2 or TRBV6-3 and TRBJ1-3, with D tentatively TRBD1 (5 bases). Trimming removed 8 bases from V and 8 bases from J, with 10 bases in between. Germline V gene sequence: CDR1 MNHEY, CDR2 SVGEGT. The length of the CDR3 is 11 residues. The part of the CDR3 DNA that was read is TGTGCCAGCGCCGGGGGACACACC. It codes for CASAGGHT. The full CDR3 sequence reads CASAGGHTIYF.

In regard to this clone: The CDR3 goes on 3 residues after the read ends, and that part is filled in from the germline J gene. The V gene is TRBV19, the J gene TRBJ1-1, with 9 bases lining up with TRBD1. The CDR3 has 14 residues. Germline assignment: CDR1 LNHDA and CDR2 SQIVND (reference sequence). With 7 bases clipped from V and 5 bases from J, the junction kept 8 bases outside the gene matches. The DNA read from the CDR3 is TGTGCCAGTAAAGGGACAGGGATTTGGACTGAA. The encoded protein is CASKGTGIWTE. The whole CDR3 protein reads CASKGTGIWTEAFF.